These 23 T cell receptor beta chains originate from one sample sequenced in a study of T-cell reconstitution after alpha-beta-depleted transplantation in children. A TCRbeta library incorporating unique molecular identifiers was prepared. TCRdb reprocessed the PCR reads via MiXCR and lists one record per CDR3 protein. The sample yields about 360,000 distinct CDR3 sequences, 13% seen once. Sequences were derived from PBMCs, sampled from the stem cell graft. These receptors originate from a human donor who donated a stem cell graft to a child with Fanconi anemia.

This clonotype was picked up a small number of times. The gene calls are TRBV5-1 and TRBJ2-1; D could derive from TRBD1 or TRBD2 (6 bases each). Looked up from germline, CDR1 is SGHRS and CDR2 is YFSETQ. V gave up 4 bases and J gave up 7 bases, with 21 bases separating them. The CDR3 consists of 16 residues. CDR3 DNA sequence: TGCGCCAGCAGCCCGCTGGGGGGCATGGAGGTTAATGAGCAGTTCTTC. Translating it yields CASSPLGGMEVNEQFF.

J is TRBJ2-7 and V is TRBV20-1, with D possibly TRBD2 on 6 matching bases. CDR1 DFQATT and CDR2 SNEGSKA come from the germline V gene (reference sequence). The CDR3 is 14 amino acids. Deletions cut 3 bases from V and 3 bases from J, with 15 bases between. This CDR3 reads CSASGGTQDYEQYF. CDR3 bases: TGCAGTGCTAGCGGGGGTACTCAAGACTACGAGCAGTACTTC.

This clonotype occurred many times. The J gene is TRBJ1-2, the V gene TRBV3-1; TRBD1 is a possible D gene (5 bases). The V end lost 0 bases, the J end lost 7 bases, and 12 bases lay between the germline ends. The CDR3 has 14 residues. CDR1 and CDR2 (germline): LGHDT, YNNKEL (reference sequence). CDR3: CASSQDSGPSGYTF. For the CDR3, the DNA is TGTGCCAGCAGCCAAGATTCGGGACCCTCTGGCTACACCTTC.

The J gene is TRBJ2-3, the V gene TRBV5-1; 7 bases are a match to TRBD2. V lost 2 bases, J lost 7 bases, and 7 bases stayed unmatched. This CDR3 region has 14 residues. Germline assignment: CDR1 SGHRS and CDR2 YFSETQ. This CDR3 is CASSFSGERNTQYF. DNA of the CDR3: TGCGCCAGCAGCTTCAGCGGGGAGAGAAATACGCAGTATTTT. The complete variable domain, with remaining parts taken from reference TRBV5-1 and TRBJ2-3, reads KAGVTQTPRYLIKTRGQQVTLSCSPISGHRSVSWYQQTPGQGLQFLFEYFSETQRNKGNFPGRFSGRQFSNSRSEMNVSTLELGDSALYLCASSFSGERNTQYFGPGTRLTVL.

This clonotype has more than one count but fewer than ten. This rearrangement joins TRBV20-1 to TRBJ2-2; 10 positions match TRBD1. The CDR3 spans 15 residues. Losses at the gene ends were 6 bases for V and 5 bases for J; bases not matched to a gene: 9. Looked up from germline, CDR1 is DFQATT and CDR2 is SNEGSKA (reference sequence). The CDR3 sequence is CSAPRPGQGTGELFF. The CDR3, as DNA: TGCAGTGCGCCTCGACCGGGACAGGGGACCGGGGAGCTGTTTTTT.

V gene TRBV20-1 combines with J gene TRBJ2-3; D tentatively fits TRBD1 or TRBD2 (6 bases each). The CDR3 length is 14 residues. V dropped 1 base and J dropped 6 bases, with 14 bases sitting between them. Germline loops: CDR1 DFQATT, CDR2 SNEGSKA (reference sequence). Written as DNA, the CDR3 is TGCAGTGCTAGAGTCGGAAAGGGGGGCGATACGCAGTATTTT. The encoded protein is CSARVGKGGDTQYF.

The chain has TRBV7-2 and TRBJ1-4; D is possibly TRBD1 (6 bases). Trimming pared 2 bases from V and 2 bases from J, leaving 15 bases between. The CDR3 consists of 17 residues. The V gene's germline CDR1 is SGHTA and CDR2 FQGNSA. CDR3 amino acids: CASSLTPQGLTNEKLFF. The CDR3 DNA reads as TGTGCCAGCAGCTTAACGCCGCAGGGGTTGACTAATGAAAAACTGTTTTTT.

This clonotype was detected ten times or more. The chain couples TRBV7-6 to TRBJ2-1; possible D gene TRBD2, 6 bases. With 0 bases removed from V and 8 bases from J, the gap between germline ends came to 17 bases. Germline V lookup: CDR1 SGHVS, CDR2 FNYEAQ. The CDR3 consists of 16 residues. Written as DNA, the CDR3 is TGTGCCAGCAGCTTAGCGCCCGGGGGAAGTGGAGATGAGCAGTTCTTC. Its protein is CASSLAPGGSGDEQFF. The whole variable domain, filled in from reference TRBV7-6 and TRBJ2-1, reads GAGVSQSPRYKVTKRGQDVALRCDPISGHVSLYWYRQALGQGPEFLTYFNYEAQQDKSGLPNDRFSAERPEGSISTLTIQRTEQRDSAMYRCASSLAPGGSGDEQFFGPGTRLTVL.

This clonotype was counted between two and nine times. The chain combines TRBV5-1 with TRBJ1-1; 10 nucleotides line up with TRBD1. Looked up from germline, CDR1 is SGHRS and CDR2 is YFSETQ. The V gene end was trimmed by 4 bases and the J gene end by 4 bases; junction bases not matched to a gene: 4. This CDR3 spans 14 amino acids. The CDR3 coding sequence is TGCGCCAGCAGCCTGGACAGGGGGGTCACTGAAGCTTTCTTT. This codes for CASSLDRGVTEAFF.

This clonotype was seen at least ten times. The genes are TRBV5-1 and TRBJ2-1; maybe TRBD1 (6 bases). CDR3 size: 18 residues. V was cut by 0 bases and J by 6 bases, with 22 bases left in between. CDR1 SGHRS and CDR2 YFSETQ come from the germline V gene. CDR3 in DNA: TGCGCCAGCAGCTTGGTGACAGGTGGGCCACCTTTCGCCAATGAGCAGTTCTTC. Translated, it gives CASSLVTGGPPFANEQFF.

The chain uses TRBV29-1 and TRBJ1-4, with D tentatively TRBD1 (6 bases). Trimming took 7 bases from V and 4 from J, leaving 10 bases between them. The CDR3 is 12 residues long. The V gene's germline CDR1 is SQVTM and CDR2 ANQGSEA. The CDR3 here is CSAGQHNEKLFF. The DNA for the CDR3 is TGCAGCGCTGGACAGCATAATGAAAAACTGTTTTTT.

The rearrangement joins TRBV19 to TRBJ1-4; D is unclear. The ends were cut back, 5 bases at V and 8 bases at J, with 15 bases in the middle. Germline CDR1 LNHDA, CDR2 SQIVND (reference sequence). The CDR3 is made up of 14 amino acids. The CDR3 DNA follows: TGTGCCAGTAGTCCCTTCCTGACCGCGGAAAAACTGTTTTTT. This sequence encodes CASSPFLTAEKLFF.

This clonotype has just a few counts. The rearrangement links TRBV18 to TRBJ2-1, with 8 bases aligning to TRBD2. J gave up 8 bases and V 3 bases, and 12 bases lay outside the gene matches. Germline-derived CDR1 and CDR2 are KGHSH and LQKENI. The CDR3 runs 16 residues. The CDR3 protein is CASSPGLASQAHEQFF. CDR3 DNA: TGTGCCAGCTCACCTGGACTAGCCTCTCAGGCCCATGAGCAGTTCTTC.

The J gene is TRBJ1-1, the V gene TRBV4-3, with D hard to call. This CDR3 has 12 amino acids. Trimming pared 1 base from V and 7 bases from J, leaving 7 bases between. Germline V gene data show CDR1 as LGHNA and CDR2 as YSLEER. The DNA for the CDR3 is TGCGCCAGCAGCCAAGTACTAGGTGAAGCTTTCTTT. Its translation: CASSQVLGEAFF.

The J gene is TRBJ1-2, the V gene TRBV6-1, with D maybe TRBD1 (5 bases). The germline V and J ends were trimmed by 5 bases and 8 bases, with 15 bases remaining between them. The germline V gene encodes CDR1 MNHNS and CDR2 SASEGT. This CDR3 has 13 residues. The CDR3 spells CASSPGAGLGYTF. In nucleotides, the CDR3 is TGTGCCAGCAGTCCCGGGGCAGGGTTAGGCTACACCTTC.

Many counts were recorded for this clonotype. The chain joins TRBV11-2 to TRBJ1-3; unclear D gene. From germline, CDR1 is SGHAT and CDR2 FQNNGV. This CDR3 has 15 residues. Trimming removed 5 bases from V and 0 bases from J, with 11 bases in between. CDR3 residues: CASSLFVRSGNTIYF. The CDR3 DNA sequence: TGTGCCAGCAGCCTCTTCGTCCGCTCTGGAAACACCATATATTTT.

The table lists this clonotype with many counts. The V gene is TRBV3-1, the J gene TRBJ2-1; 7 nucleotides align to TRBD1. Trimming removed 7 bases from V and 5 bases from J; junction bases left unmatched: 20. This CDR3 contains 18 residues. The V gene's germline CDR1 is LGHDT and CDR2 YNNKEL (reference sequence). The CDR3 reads CASTATLGQSPHHNEQFF. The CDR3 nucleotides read TGTGCCAGCACCGCTACGCTGGGACAGAGCCCACATCACAATGAGCAGTTCTTC.

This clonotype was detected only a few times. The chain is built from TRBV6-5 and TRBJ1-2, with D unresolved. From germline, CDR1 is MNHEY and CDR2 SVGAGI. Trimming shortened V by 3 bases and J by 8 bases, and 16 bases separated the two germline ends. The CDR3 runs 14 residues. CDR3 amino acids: CASSYGSPRQGYTF. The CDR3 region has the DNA TGTGCCAGCAGTTATGGGTCCCCCCGTCAGGGCTACACCTTC.

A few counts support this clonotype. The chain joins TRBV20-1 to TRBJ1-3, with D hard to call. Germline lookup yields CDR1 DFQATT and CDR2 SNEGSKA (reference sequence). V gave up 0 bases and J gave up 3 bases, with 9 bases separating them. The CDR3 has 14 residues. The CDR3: CSARDRVGGNTIYF. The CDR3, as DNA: TGCAGTGCTAGAGATCGGGTCGGTGGAAACACCATATATTTT.

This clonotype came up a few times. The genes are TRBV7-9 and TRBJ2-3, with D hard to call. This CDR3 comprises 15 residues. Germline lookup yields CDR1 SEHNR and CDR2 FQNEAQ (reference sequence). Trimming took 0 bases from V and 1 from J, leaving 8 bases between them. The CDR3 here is CASSLAPEGTDTQYF. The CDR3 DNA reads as TGTGCCAGCAGCTTAGCGCCAGAAGGCACAGATACGCAGTATTTT. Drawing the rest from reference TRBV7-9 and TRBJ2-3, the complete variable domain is DTGVSQNPRHKITKRGQNVTFRCDPISEHNRLYWYRQTLGQGPEFLTYFQNEAQLEKSRLLSDRFSAERPKGSFSTLEIQRTEQGDSAMYLCASSLAPEGTDTQYFGPGTRLTVL.

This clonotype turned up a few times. The CDR3 protein is CASSSSAGTPDEAFF. The CDR3 DNA sequence: TGCGCCAGCAGCTCAAGCGCCGGGACACCAGATGAAGCTTTCTTT. The V call is TRBV5-1, the J call TRBJ1-1, with D possibly being TRBD1 (6 bases). CDR1 SGHRS and CDR2 YFSETQ come from the germline V gene. The CDR3 contains 15 residues. Trimming cost V 3 bases and J 7 bases, with 19 bases left between them.

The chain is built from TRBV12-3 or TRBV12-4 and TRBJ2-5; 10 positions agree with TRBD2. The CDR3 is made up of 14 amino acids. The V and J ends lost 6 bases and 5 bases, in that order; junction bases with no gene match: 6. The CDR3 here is CASSPAGLAETQYF. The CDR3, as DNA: TGTGCCAGCAGCCCGGCGGGACTAGCGGAGACCCAGTACTTC.

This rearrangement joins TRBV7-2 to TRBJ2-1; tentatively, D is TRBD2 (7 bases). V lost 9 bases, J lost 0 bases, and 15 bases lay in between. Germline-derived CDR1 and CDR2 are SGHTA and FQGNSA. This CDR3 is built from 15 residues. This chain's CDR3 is CASRRGQISYNEQFF. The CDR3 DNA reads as TGTGCCAGTCGGCGGGGGCAGATCTCCTACAATGAGCAGTTCTTC.